The 23 T cell receptor beta chains reported below all come from one sample, sequenced in a study of blood T cell repertoires in COVID-19. Produced via immunoSEQ multiplex PCR; TCRdb's table is partial and in-frame only. The table lists some 99,000 clones, approximately 87% of them singletons. Sequencing was done on a sample of peripheral blood. Receptor source: a woman aged 55 to 70 with acute or convalescent COVID-19.

The chain carries TRBV7-2 and TRBJ1-3, with no clear D. The CDR3 extends over 13 amino acids. CDR1 is SGHTA and CDR2 is FQGNSA in the germline V gene. Trimming pared 6 bases from V and 10 bases from J, leaving 16 bases between. The CDR3 DNA follows: TGTGCCAGCAGTCTTAGCTATGGAGAGACCATATATTTT. Residues: CASSLSYGETIYF.

V gene TRBV19 combines with J gene TRBJ2-1, with 7 bases that match TRBD1. The CDR3 sequence is 16 residues long. Germline-derived CDR1 and CDR2 are LNHDA and SQIVND (reference sequence). V shed 1 base, J shed 4 bases, and the junction held 7 bases outside the gene matches. The CDR3 region is CASSIVSTGWYNEQFF. Here the CDR3 DNA reads TGTGCCAGTAGTATAGTGTCGACAGGGTGGTACAATGAGCAGTTCTTC.

Here the CDR3 DNA reads TGTGCCAGCAGCACCTCGGGAGGGGTTACCGGGGAGCTGTTTTTT. Its protein is CASSTSGGVTGELFF. The gene calls are TRBV7-9 and TRBJ2-2; 8 nucleotides match TRBD2. Germline CDR1 and CDR2: SEHNR and FQNEAQ (reference sequence). The J segment lost 5 bases and the V segment lost 5 bases, leaving 7 bases of the junction unmatched. This CDR3 has 15 amino acids.

The CDR3 nucleotides are TGTGCCAGCAGCGGAACCGGACAGAATGGCTACACCTTC. It specifies CASSGTGQNGYTF. This sequence joins TRBV28 and TRBJ1-2; maybe TRBD1 (6 bases). CDR3 length: 13 amino acids. Looked up from germline, CDR1 is MDHEN and CDR2 is SYDVKM. Deletions cut 6 bases from V and 6 bases from J, with 14 bases between.

The chain combines TRBV18 with TRBJ2-7, with 9 bases identical to TRBD2. The V segment lost 3 bases and the J segment 3 bases; nucleotides outside the gene matches: 6. The germline CDR1 and CDR2 sequences are KGHSH and LQKENI. CDR3 length: 15 amino acids. The CDR3 coding sequence is TGTGCCAGCTCACCTGGGCAACTAGCGGGCTACGAGCAGTACTTC. Protein product: CASSPGQLAGYEQYF. Looking up the rest from reference TRBV18 and TRBJ2-7 gives the full variable domain: NAGVMQNPRHLVRRRGQEARLRCSPMKGHSHVYWYRQLPEEGLKFMVYLQKENIIDESGMPKERFSAEFPKEGPSILRIQQVVRGDSAAYFCASSPGQLAGYEQYFGPGTRLTVT.

V is TRBV29-1 and J is TRBJ1-2; tentatively, D is TRBD1 (5 bases). In germline, CDR1 is SQVTM, CDR2 ANQGSEA. Trimming removed 5 bases from V and 5 bases from J, with 15 bases in between. CDR3 length: 13 amino acids. The CDR3 sequence is CSVQEGRSYGYTF. The CDR3 bases are TGCAGCGTTCAGGAGGGGCGATCGTATGGCTACACCTTC.

The chain employs TRBV5-4 and TRBJ1-4; the D gene is possibly TRBD1 (6 bases). In germline, CDR1 is SGHNT, CDR2 YYREEE (reference sequence). V lost 0 bases, J lost 0 bases, and 6 bases lay in between. CDR3 length equals 15 residues. CDR3 region: CASSLDRATNEKLFF. CDR3 nucleotide sequence: TGTGCCAGCAGCTTGGACAGGGCAACTAATGAAAAACTGTTTTTT.

A few counts support this clone. V usage is TRBV7-2 and J usage is TRBJ2-1; D may be TRBD1 (6 bases). Trimming left V 7 bases short and J 1 base short, with 11 bases between. CDR1 SGHTA and CDR2 FQGNSA come from the germline V gene. This CDR3 region has 14 residues. Here the CDR3 reads CASKQGGSYNEQFF. CDR3 nucleotides: TGTGCCAGCAAACAGGGCGGGTCCTACAATGAGCAGTTCTTC.

V usage is TRBV5-6 and J usage is TRBJ1-2, with D possibly being TRBD1 (6 bases). Germline assignment: CDR1 SGHDT and CDR2 YYEEEE. This CDR3 is built from 15 residues. V was cut by 3 bases and J by 5 bases, with 17 bases left in between. CDR3 coding DNA: TGTGCCAGCAGCTCCGGAGCAGGGGAAAGGTATGGCTACACCTTC. As protein: CASSSGAGERYGYTF.

This chain joins TRBV20-1 and TRBJ1-1; D is ambiguous. With 5 bases removed from V and 6 bases from J, the gap between germline ends came to 10 bases. CDR1 and CDR2 (germline): DFQATT, SNEGSKA (reference sequence). This CDR3 is built from 11 residues. The CDR3 is CSALVAPEAFF. CDR3 nucleotide sequence: TGCAGTGCTCTGGTAGCCCCTGAAGCTTTCTTT.

The rearrangement links TRBV6-5 to TRBJ1-6; no clear D. Germline V gene sequence: CDR1 MNHEY, CDR2 SVGAGI. The CDR3 has 12 residues. The germline V and J ends were trimmed by 6 bases and 8 bases, with 8 bases remaining between them. CDR3 coding DNA: TGTGCCAGCAGGGAGTTCGATTCACCCCTCCACTTT. Translating gives CASREFDSPLHF.

The chain uses TRBV28 and TRBJ1-2; no reliable D call. This CDR3 is built from 11 residues. Per the germline V gene, CDR1 is MDHEN and CDR2 is SYDVKM. Trimming removed 10 bases from V and 8 bases from J, with 14 bases in between. CDR3 in DNA: TGTGCCACCGAAGACGACGGGGGCTACACCTTC. Translated: CATEDDGGYTF.

V is TRBV14 and J is TRBJ2-3; 7 positions agree with TRBD2. The V and J ends lost 0 bases and 5 bases, in that order; junction bases with no gene match: 14. Germline CDR1 SGHDN, CDR2 FVKESK. CDR3 length: 18 amino acids. The CDR3 reads CASSQESMGAGRRDTQYF. Written as DNA, the CDR3 is TGTGCCAGCAGCCAAGAATCCATGGGAGCGGGGAGAAGAGATACGCAGTATTTT.

This chain links TRBV5-1 with TRBJ1-6, with 8 positions matching TRBD1. Germline CDR1 is SGHRS and CDR2 is YFSETQ. Trimming at V came to 7 bases and at J to 7 bases, leaving 1 base not matched to a gene. The CDR3 has 12 amino acids. The CDR3 coding sequence is TGCGCCAGCGGGACAGGCAATTCACCCCTCCACTTT. This translates into CASGTGNSPLHF.

CDR3 protein: CSIIRTSLSVNTEAFF. For the CDR3, the DNA is TGCAGCATCATTCGGACATCCCTATCGGTGAACACTGAAGCTTTCTTT. The J gene is TRBJ1-1, the V gene TRBV29-1; a possible D gene is TRBD1 (5 bases). The germline V gene has CDR1 SQVTM and CDR2 ANQGSEA. Trimming pared 8 bases from V and 0 bases from J, leaving 22 bases between. The CDR3 totals 16 residues.

V gene TRBV7-2 combines with J gene TRBJ2-5; 8 nucleotides agree with TRBD2. The germline CDR1 and CDR2 sequences are SGHTA and FQGNSA. The junction had 14 bases not matched to a gene; V was cut back by 1 base and J by 4 bases. CDR3 length equals 18 residues. CDR3 sequence: CASSLGFSGGFIGETQYF. CDR3 in DNA: TGTGCCAGCAGCTTAGGTTTCAGCGGGGGCTTTATCGGAGAGACCCAGTACTTC.

The chain couples TRBV7-3 to TRBJ1-1, with D possibly TRBD1 on 5 matching bases. CDR1 is SGHTA and CDR2 is FQGTGA in the germline V gene. Trimming shortened V by 1 base and J by 1 base, and 7 bases separated the two germline ends. The length of the CDR3 is 14 residues. The CDR3 loop is CASSLRGANTEAFF. In DNA form, the CDR3 reads TGTGCCAGCAGCTTAAGGGGCGCGAACACTGAAGCTTTCTTT. Filled out from reference TRBV7-3 and TRBJ1-1, the complete variable domain reads GAGVSQTPSNKVTEKGKYVELRCDPISGHTALYWYRQSLGQGPEFLIYFQGTGAADDSGLPNDRFFAVRPEGSVSTLKIQRTERGDSAVYLCASSLRGANTEAFFGQGTRLTVV.

This chain connects TRBV6-2 or TRBV6-3 to TRBJ2-1; D may be TRBD2 (6 bases). In germline, CDR1 is MNHEY, CDR2 SVGEGT. Trimming pared 2 bases from V and 8 bases from J, leaving 13 bases between. This CDR3 contains 14 residues. This CDR3 reads CASSYAGYLDEQFF. For the CDR3, the DNA is TGTGCCAGCAGTTACGCGGGATACCTGGATGAGCAGTTCTTC.

This chain joins TRBV6-5 and TRBJ2-7, with D tentatively TRBD2 (5 bases). Trimming removed 7 bases from V and 3 bases from J, with 13 bases in between. The CDR3 is 13 amino acids. CDR1 is MNHEY and CDR2 is SVGAGI in the germline V gene. CDR3 DNA sequence: TGTGCCAGCAAGGTAGGACTCGACTACGAGCAGTACTTC. Translated, it gives CASKVGLDYEQYF.

The gene calls are TRBV5-5 and TRBJ1-2; D not certain. Germline V CDR1 and CDR2: SGHKS, YYEKEE (reference sequence). The CDR3 is made up of 17 amino acids. V lost 5 bases and J lost 4, with 24 bases in between. The CDR3 DNA follows: TGTGCCAGCAGTCCGGACCGAGGCGTAGGTGGGAGCTATGGCTACACCTTC. Protein sequence: CASSPDRGVGGSYGYTF.

The CDR3 is CASSAQSDRVQYGYTF. The CDR3 DNA is TGTGCCAGCAGCGCGCAGTCGGACAGGGTGCAGTATGGCTACACCTTC. The chain links TRBV9 to TRBJ1-2; 8 bases align to TRBD1. V dropped 3 bases and J dropped 5; count of bases not matched to a gene: 12. CDR3 length: 16 residues. The germline gives CDR1 SGDLS, CDR2 YYNGEE.

The V and J genes are TRBV7-2 and TRBJ1-2, with D possibly matching TRBD1 (6 bases). The CDR3 extends over 14 amino acids. CDR1 is SGHTA, CDR2 FQGNSA, per germline. Trimming shortened V by 5 bases and J by 8 bases, and 18 bases separated the two germline ends. The CDR3 spells CASSPQAGAEGYTF. The DNA of the CDR3 is TGTGCCAGCAGCCCCCAGGCAGGGGCGGAGGGCTACACCTTC. The entire variable domain, with the rest obtained from reference TRBV7-2 and TRBJ1-2, is as follows: GAGVSQSPSNKVTEKGKDVELRCDPISGHTALYWYRQSLGQGLEFLIYFQGNSAPDKSGLPSDRFSAERTGGSVSTLTIQRTQQEDSAVYLCASSPQAGAEGYTFGSGTRLTVV.

This sequence joins TRBV5-6 and TRBJ1-1; D is perhaps TRBD1 (5 bases). CDR3 length: 15 amino acids. The germline gives CDR1 SGHDT, CDR2 YYEEEE. The V end was cut by 1 base, the J end by 0 bases, with 10 bases between. The CDR3 here is CASSLWGGMNTEAFF. The CDR3 DNA reads TGTGCCAGCAGCTTGTGGGGGGGAATGAACACTGAAGCTTTCTTT. The full variable domain, completed using reference TRBV5-6 and TRBJ1-1, is DAGVTQSPTHLIKTRGQQVTLRCSPKSGHDTVSWYQQALGQGPQFIFQYYEEEERQRGNFPDRFSGHQFPNYSSELNVNALLLGDSALYLCASSLWGGMNTEAFFGQGTRLTVV.